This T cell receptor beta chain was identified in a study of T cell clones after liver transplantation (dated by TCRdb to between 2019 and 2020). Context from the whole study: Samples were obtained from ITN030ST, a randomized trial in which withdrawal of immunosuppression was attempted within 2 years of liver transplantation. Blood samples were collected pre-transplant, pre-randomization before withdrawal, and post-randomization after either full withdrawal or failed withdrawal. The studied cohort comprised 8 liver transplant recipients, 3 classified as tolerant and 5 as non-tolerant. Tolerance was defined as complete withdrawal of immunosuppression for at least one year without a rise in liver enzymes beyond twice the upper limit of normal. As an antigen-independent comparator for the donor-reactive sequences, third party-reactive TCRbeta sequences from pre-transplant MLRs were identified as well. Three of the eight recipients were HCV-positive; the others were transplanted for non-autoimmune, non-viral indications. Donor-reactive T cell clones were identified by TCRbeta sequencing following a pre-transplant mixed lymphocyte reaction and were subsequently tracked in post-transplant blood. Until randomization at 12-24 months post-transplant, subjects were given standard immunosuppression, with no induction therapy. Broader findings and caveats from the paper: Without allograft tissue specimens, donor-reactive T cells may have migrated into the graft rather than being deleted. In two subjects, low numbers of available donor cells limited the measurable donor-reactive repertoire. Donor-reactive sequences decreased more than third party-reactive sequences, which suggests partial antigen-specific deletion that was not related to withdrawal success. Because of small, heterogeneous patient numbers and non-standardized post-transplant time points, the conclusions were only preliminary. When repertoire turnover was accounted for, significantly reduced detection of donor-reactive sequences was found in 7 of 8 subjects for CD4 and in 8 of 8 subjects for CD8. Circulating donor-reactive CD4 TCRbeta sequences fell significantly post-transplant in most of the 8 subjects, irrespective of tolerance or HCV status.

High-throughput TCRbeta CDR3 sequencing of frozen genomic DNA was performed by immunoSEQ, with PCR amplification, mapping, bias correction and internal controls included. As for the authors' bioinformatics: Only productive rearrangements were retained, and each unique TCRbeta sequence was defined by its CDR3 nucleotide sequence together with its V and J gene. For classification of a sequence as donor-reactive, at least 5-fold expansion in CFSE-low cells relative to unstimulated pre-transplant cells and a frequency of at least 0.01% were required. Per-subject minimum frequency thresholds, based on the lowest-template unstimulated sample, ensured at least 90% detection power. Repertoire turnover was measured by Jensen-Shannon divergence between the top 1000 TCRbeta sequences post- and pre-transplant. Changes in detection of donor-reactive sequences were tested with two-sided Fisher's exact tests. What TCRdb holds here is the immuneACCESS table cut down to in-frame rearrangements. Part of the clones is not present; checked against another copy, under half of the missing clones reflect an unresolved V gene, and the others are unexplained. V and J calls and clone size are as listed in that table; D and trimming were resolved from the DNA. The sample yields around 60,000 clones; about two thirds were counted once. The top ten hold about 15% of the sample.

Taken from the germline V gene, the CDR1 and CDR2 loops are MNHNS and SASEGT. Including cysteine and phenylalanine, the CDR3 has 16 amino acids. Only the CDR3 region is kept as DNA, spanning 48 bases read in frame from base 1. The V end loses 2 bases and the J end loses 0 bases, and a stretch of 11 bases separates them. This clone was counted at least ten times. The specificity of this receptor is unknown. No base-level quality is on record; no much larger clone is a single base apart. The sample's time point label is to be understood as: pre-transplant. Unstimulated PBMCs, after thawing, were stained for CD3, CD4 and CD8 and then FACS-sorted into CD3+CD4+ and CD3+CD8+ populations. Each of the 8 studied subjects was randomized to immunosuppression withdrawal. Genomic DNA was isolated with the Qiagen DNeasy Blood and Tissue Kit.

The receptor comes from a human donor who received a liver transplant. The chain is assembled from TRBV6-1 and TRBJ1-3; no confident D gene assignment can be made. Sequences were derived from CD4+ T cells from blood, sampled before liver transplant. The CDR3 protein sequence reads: CASSESVRISGNTIYF. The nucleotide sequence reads TGTGCCAGCAGTGAAAGTGTCAGAATCTCTGGAAACACCATATATTTT.